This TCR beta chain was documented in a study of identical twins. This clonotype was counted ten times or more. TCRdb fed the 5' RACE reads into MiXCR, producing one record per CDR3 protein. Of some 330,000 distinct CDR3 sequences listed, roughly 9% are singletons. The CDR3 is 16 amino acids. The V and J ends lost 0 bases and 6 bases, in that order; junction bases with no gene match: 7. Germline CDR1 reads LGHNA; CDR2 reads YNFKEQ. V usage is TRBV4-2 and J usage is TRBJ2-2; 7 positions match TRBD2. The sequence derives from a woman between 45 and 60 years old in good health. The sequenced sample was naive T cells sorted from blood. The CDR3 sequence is CASSQDFAGEAGELFF. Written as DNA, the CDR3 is TGTGCCAGCAGCCAAGATTTCGCGGGAGAGGCCGGGGAGCTGTTTTTT.